This record concerns one T cell receptor beta chain sequence. Its antigen is currently unknown. A read error may account for a junction end that differs from germline. With 60 Vbeta and 13 Jbeta primers, the PCR was carried out. TCRdb keeps only in-frame clones here, not all; method: immunoSEQ multiplex PCR. This sample yields about 81,000 clones, of which 90% are seen a single time; around 2.3% belongs to the top ten. The entry originates in a study of cytomegalovirus exposure and HLA in healthy donors. About the research overall: Findings of an earlier analysis included roughly 110 million unique TCR beta sequences from 180 million or so T cells.

The CDR3 length is 15 residues. Germline values: CDR1 MNHEY, CDR2 SMNVEV (reference sequence). Study-wide results and limits: Generally TCR sequences proved uncommon, though certain public TCRs appeared in numerous donors.

The specimen was PBMCs. The receptor's source is a man aged 18 to 30 in good health and CMV-seronegative. The chain carries TRBV27 and TRBJ2-1, with 15 bases identical to TRBD2. The CDR3 sequence is CASSTGTSGRNGQFF. The CDR3 nucleotides read TGTGCCAGCAGTACCGGGACTAGCGGGAGGAATGGGCAGTTCTTC.